A selection of T cell receptor beta chains follows, all from one sample in a study of OX40 agonist ivuxolimab in advanced cancers. Libraries were prepared by immunoSEQ multiplex PCR; TCRdb keeps only in-frame clonotypes and omits some of them. The data contain 65,000 to 95,000 clones, roughly 90% of them singletons. This specimen consisted of CD4+ or CD8+ T cells sorted from blood, obtained in a trial of the OX40 agonist ivuxolimab. These receptors were collected from an adult with an advanced solid tumor such as melanoma, head and neck, liver or kidney cancer. Each CDR3 is given with its conserved first and last residue. Each record gives: V gene, J gene, clone size, D gene, CDR3 protein, CDR3 DNA. D genes are given only for firm matches. A clone size is listed for some rows: how often the clone was seen (once, few, many), or a class if it is expanded.

TRBV6-1,TRBJ2-5,once,.,CASSEGFGNKETQYF,TGTGCCAGCAGTGAAGGTTTTGGGAACAAAGAGACCCAGTACTTC
TRBV7-9,TRBJ2-7,.,.,CASSLGGSQVVGYEQYF,TGTGCCAGCAGCTTAGGGGGGTCACAGGTCGTCGGCTACGAGCAGTACTTC
TRBV19,TRBJ1-2,.,TRBD1,CASRIQGANGYTF,TGTGCCAGTAGGATACAGGGGGCGAATGGCTACACCTTC
TRBV5-1,TRBJ2-7,.,.,CASSWRSSQGGVEYF,TGCGCCAGCAGCTGGAGAAGCTCGCAGGGAGGAGTTGAGTACTTC
TRBV2,TRBJ2-7,.,.,CASSVGRPGEQYF,TGTGCCAGCAGTGTAGGTAGGCCCGGCGAGCAGTACTTC
TRBV4-1,TRBJ2-7,.,.,CASPPYEQYF,TGCGCCAGCCCGCCCTACGAGCAGTACTTC
TRBV4-1,TRBJ1-2,.,.,CASSGQGKGGYTF,TGCGCCAGCAGCGGTCAGGGTAAGGGTGGCTACACCTTC
TRBV5-1,TRBJ2-1,.,.,CASRTKAAGGNEQFF,TGCGCCAGCAGGACTAAAGCCGCCGGAGGCAATGAGCAGTTCTTC
TRBV11-2,TRBJ1-2,.,.,CASSLSASNGYTF,TGTGCCAGCAGCTTATCGGCTTCCAATGGCTACACCTTC
TRBV19,TRBJ2-2,.,.,CASSTPEWKRSTGELFF,TGTGCCAGTAGTACCCCTGAGTGGAAGAGATCCACCGGGGAGCTGTTTTTT
TRBV7-3,TRBJ2-1,.,.,CASSSRDFHLYNEQFF,TGTGCCAGCAGCTCCAGGGACTTCCACCTCTACAATGAGCAGTTCTTC
TRBV7-3,TRBJ2-2,.,TRBD2,CASSYSGTSGSTGGELFF,TGTGCCAGCAGCTATTCCGGGACTAGCGGGAGTACCGGCGGGGAGCTGTTTTTT
TRBV11-2,TRBJ2-1,once,TRBD2,CASSSRTSGISYNEQFF,TGTGCCAGCAGCTCCCGGACTAGCGGGATCTCCTACAATGAGCAGTTCTTC
TRBV5-6,TRBJ2-7,.,.,CASSLFGQYEQYF,TGTGCCAGCAGCTTGTTCGGACAATACGAGCAGTACTTC